This paragraph reports one T cell receptor (beta chain). The antigen is unknown. These data are taken from a study of T cells after yellow fever vaccination. Study results and caveats: Though it reached lower strength, the secondary response hit its peak faster, day 5 versus 15.

The germline V gene has CDR1 SQVTM and CDR2 ANQGSEA. Trimming at V came to 4 bases and at J to 4 bases, leaving 3 bases not matched to a gene. This CDR3 is built from 13 residues. 5'RACE template switching added a universal primer site and UMIs to TCR cDNA. TCRdb redid the calling of the 5' RACE reads with MiXCR, one entry per CDR3 protein. The sample contains more than 350,000 distinct CDR3 sequences, about 9.9% of which appear only once. The sequences come from PBMCs, collected on the day of the first yellow fever vaccination. The TCR comes from a man aged 18 to 29 who received the YFV17D yellow fever vaccine. This chain connects TRBV29-1 to TRBJ1-5, with 8 positions matching TRBD1. The CDR3 loop is CSVGTGRNQPQHF. In DNA form, the CDR3 reads TGCAGCGTTGGGACAGGGAGAAATCAGCCCCAGCATTTT.